This TCR beta chain derives from a study of T-cell memory formation after mild COVID-19 (dated by TCRdb to 2020 to 2023). About the investigation overall: TCR sequence clusters from the two donors were largely donor specific. In two donors, T-cell clones that expanded and contracted after mild COVID-19 were tracked by sequencing TCRalpha and TCRbeta repertoires over time. Two young, previously healthy adult volunteers, one female and one male, were included in the cohort. Study-wide conclusions, independent of this receptor: The study included only two mild cases, and larger cohorts that include severe cases with pre-infection samples were judged to be necessary. SARS-CoV-2 specificity of the second-wave clones peaking on day 37 was not confirmed. Contracting CD4+ clones were located mainly in the CM and EM memory subsets, whereas CD8+ clones were found to be enriched in EMRA. Clones that contracted from day 15 to 85 showed balanced CD4/CD8 phenotypes, whereas a second wave of clones that expanded from day 15 to 37 leaned towards CD4+. Some responding clones were detected in pre-infection memory, which suggested that pre-existing cross-reactive memory T cells had joined the SARS-CoV-2 response.

PBMCs were isolated by Ficoll-Paque density gradient centrifugation. Sequencing used an Illumina NovaSeq 6000. cDNA libraries for TCRalpha and TCRbeta were prepared by 5'RACE using constant-segment primers, with sample barcodes and unique molecular identifiers added. Trizol reagent was used to extract RNA from every sample. Library amplification was performed in two PCR steps, and a second sample barcode and Illumina TruSeq adapters were introduced in the second step. Sequencing of libraries was performed on an Illumina NovaSeq with 2 x 150 bp paired-end reads. On the authors' methods: Reads were demultiplexed and collapsed into UMI-guided consensus sequences with migec v1.2.7. Using mixcr v2.1.11, UMI consensuses were aligned to TRA and TRB V and J templates and then assembled into clonotypes. A clonotype was counted as expanded or contracted only when both edgeR and NoisET called the clonotype significant, with the noise models trained on biological replicates. For edgeR calls, the cutoffs were a false discovery rate-adjusted p below 0.01 and a log2 fold-change threshold of 1. As an exploratory analysis of dynamics, max-normalized trajectories of the 1000 most abundant clonotypes were examined by PCA with hierarchical clustering. Each responding clone was given a CD4 or CD8 phenotype based on the CD4+ and CD8+ repertoires, which had been sequenced separately. TCRdb's own reprocessing of the public reads used fastp at Q25 and MiXCR and kept productive beta chains. Every distinct CDR3 protein forms one entry, paired with its most common genes and DNA. The V and J calls and clone size are TCRdb's, not the authors'. The sample table lists hundreds of thousands of distinct CDR3 sequences, more than 15% of them with a count of one. Together, the top ten hold more than 10% of the sample.

In regard to this clonotype: It lacks a known antigen. No quality values exist for individual bases; no much larger clone is one base distant.

Sequencing was carried out using PBMCs or a T cell subset sorted from them (not recorded which). This receptor was obtained from an adult woman who had mild COVID-19 (a few samples of this study predate the infection). The sample titles of this study are shuffled in the database, so cell type and time point are left out; the donor was told from shared clones.

The sequence in DNA is TGCGCCAGCAGCCCCCATCGGGGAAGCTTGGACGAGCAGTACTTC. This yields the protein CASSPHRGSLDEQYF. This receptor chain uses TRBV4-3 and TRBJ2-7; matching of 5 bases hints at TRBD2 as the D gene. V is pared back by 4 bases and J by 5 bases, with 18 bases lying between the germline termini. Via the germline V gene, CDR1 is LGHNA and CDR2 YSLEER. There are 15 amino acids in the CDR3, from cysteine to phenylalanine inclusive. The kept DNA is CDR3 alone, 45 bases in frame from the first base.